These T cell receptor beta chains were read from a single sample in a study of blood T cell repertoires in COVID-19. TCRdb keeps only in-frame clones here, not all; method: immunoSEQ multiplex PCR. The data show some 59,000 clones, 89% seen once. The sample was peripheral blood. These receptors were collected from a man in his sixties with acute or convalescent COVID-19. CDR3s include the opening cysteine and the closing phenylalanine or tryptophan. The D gene is left open where the match is weak. Clone size is not always given. Where it is, it says once, few, many or a class for expanded clones.

V gene	D gene	J gene	clone size	CDR3 protein	CDR3 DNA
TRBV24-1	-	TRBJ1-2	-	CATSEVGSPYGYTF	TGTGCCACCAGTGAAGTGGGTAGCCCCTATGGCTACACCTTC
TRBV24-1	TRBD1	TRBJ1-5	-	CATSESQGGNQPQHF	TGTGCCACCAGTGAGTCACAGGGGGGAAATCAGCCCCAGCATTTT
TRBV5-1	-	TRBJ1-1	-	CASREGREAFF	TGCGCCAGCAGAGAGGGCAGAGAAGCTTTCTTT
TRBV18	-	TRBJ1-1	-	CASSPGGRGTEAFF	TGTGCCAGCTCACCAGGTGGCAGGGGCACTGAAGCTTTCTTT
TRBV4-1	-	TRBJ2-7	-	CASSLFGAYEQYF	TGCGCCAGCAGCCTATTCGGAGCCTACGAGCAGTACTTC
TRBV6-5	TRBD1	TRBJ1-1	few	CASRIDRGTEAFF	TGTGCCAGCAGAATAGACAGGGGAACTGAAGCTTTCTTT
TRBV29-1	-	TRBJ1-2	-	CSVEAAAEGHTF	TGCAGCGTTGAGGCCGCCGCGGAGGGCCACACCTTC
TRBV3-1/TRBV3-2	TRBD1	TRBJ2-7	-	CASSQADRAAGYEQYF	TGTGCCAGCAGCCAAGCGGACAGGGCTGCGGGGTACGAGCAGTACTTC
TRBV6-1	TRBD2	TRBJ2-3	-	CASSATAGGPGTDTQYF	TGTGCCAGCAGTGCAACAGCGGGGGGGCCGGGCACAGATACGCAGTATTTT
TRBV6-6	TRBD1	TRBJ1-2	few	CASSGTGYGYTF	TGTGCCAGCAGTGGGACAGGCTATGGCTACACCTTC
TRBV7-9	-	TRBJ2-2	-	CASTPPGTGELFF	TGTGCCAGCACCCCCCCGGGCACCGGGGAGCTGTTTTTT
TRBV9	-	TRBJ1-1	-	CASSVAYLNTEAFF	TGTGCCAGCAGCGTAGCTTATCTGAACACTGAAGCTTTCTTT
TRBV3-1/TRBV3-2	-	TRBJ1-1	-	CASSQVSQRNTEAFF	TGTGCCAGCAGCCAAGTTTCACAGAGGAACACTGAAGCTTTCTTT
TRBV6-1	-	TRBJ2-4	-	CASSPHWDSKNIQYF	TGTGCCAGCAGTCCGCATTGGGACTCAAAAAACATTCAGTACTTC
TRBV11-1	-	TRBJ2-7	once	CASSQLGGNSYEQYF	TGTGCCAGCAGCCAGTTGGGAGGAAACTCCTACGAGCAGTACTTC
TRBV15	TRBD1	TRBJ1-2	once	CATSRGRGTGLGYTF	TGTGCCACCAGCAGAGGTCGCGGGACAGGGTTGGGCTACACCTTC
TRBV19	TRBD1	TRBJ1-5	-	CASSSGTGVLGNQPQHF	TGTGCCAGTAGTAGCGGGACAGGGGTTTTGGGCAATCAGCCCCAGCATTTT
TRBV5-1	-	TRBJ2-3	-	CASSLEAGFSTDTQYF	TGCGCCAGCAGCTTGGAGGCAGGATTCTCCACAGATACGCAGTATTTT
TRBV19	-	TRBJ2-1	-	CASSISGVAYNEQFF	TGTGCCAGTAGTATCTCAGGGGTTGCCTACAATGAGCAGTTCTTC
TRBV7-2	-	TRBJ1-6	-	CASSLPGGSSYNSPLHF	TGTGCCAGCAGCTTACCGGGGGGGAGCTCCTATAATTCACCCCTCCACTTT
TRBV19	TRBD2	TRBJ2-5	-	CASRPGRGYQETQYF	TGTGCCAGTAGGCCAGGGAGGGGATACCAAGAGACCCAGTACTTC
TRBV11-3	-	TRBJ2-7	-	CASSLFGLPEVKYF	TGTGCCAGCAGCTTATTTGGTCTGCCAGAAGTTAAGTACTTC